The 22 T cell receptor beta chains below were found in one sample sequenced in a study of cytomegalovirus exposure and HLA in healthy donors. Researchers ran the PCR with 60 Vbeta and 13 Jbeta primers. Clones were sequenced by immunoSEQ multiplex PCR, and TCRdb holds only the in-frame ones, with some missing. Its table records over 65,000 clones. Sequenced: PBMCs. The receptor set was obtained from a woman aged 30 to 39 in good health and CMV-seronegative.

V is TRBV18 and J is TRBJ2-7; the D gene is possibly TRBD1 (6 bases). Germline CDR1 and CDR2: KGHSH and LQKENI. The ends were cut back, 0 bases at V and 2 bases at J, with 8 bases in the middle. The CDR3 totals 14 residues. Written as DNA, the CDR3 is TGTGCCAGCTCACCACCGGACAGTGCCTACGAGCAGTACTTC. This gives the protein CASSPPDSAYEQYF.

The rearrangement joins TRBV6-1 to TRBJ2-3; D possibly corresponds to TRBD1 (6 bases). CDR1 is MNHNS, CDR2 SASEGT, per germline. V dropped 5 bases and J dropped 2 bases, with 11 bases sitting between them. The CDR3 extends over 14 amino acids. For the CDR3, the DNA is TGTGCCAGCAGTTGGACAGACATCACAGATACGCAGTATTTT. Its protein is CASSWTDITDTQYF.

This chain joins TRBV5-6 and TRBJ1-2; no clear D. The CDR3 sequence is 14 residues long. Germline assignment: CDR1 SGHDT and CDR2 YYEEEE. Trimming left V 0 bases short and J 4 bases short, with 10 bases between. The DNA for the CDR3 is TGTGCCAGCAGCTTGGGCAGGATTCTCTATGGCTACACCTTC. Translating gives CASSLGRILYGYTF.

V gene TRBV11-2 combines with J gene TRBJ2-7, with D unresolved. The CDR3 sequence is 14 residues long. CDR1 is SGHAT, CDR2 FQNNGV, per germline. With 1 base removed from V and 1 base from J, the gap between germline ends came to 8 bases. Written as DNA, the CDR3 is TGTGCCAGCAGCTTAGTTGGGCAGTCCTACGAGCAGTACTTC. This encodes CASSLVGQSYEQYF.

The chain combines TRBV2 with TRBJ2-7; TRBD1 aligns across 7 bases. Germline values: CDR1 SNHLY, CDR2 FYNNEI. CDR3 length: 13 amino acids. With V trimmed by 7 bases and J by 4 bases, 7 bases remained unmatched. CDR3 nucleotides: TGTGCCAGCAATGACGGGACAGTTTACGAGCAGTACTTC. Translation gives CASNDGTVYEQYF.

The chain carries TRBV7-2 and TRBJ1-2; no clear D gene. V was shortened by 2 bases and J by 5 bases, with 12 bases between the two germline ends. In germline, CDR1 is SGHTA, CDR2 FQGNSA. The CDR3 extends over 14 amino acids. CDR3 protein: CASSLSGLEYGYTF. CDR3 bases: TGTGCCAGCAGCTTATCGGGGTTGGAATATGGCTACACCTTC.

The chain joins TRBV18 to TRBJ2-1; 11 nucleotides align to TRBD2. V lost 3 bases to trimming and J lost 2 bases; unmatched junction nucleotides: 3. The CDR3 consists of 16 residues. Germline V gives CDR1 KGHSH, CDR2 LQKENI. This CDR3 is CASSPGLAGAYNEQFF. The CDR3 DNA follows: TGTGCCAGCTCACCCGGACTAGCGGGCGCCTACAATGAGCAGTTCTTC. Drawing the rest from reference TRBV18 and TRBJ2-1, the complete variable domain is NAGVMQNPRHLVRRRGQEARLRCSPMKGHSHVYWYRQLPEEGLKFMVYLQKENIIDESGMPKERFSAEFPKEGPSILRIQQVVRGDSAAYFCASSPGLAGAYNEQFFGPGTRLTVL.

V gene TRBV6-5 combines with J gene TRBJ1-2; D not resolved. The CDR3 runs 16 residues. In germline, CDR1 is MNHEY, CDR2 SVGAGI. The germline V and J ends were trimmed by 4 bases and 1 base, with 16 bases remaining between them. The CDR3 loop reads CASSSPRTAVNYGYTF. CDR3 DNA sequence: TGTGCCAGCAGTTCACCGAGGACTGCCGTTAACTATGGCTACACCTTC.

V and J are TRBV27 and TRBJ2-6; maybe TRBD1 (5 bases). The CDR3 contains 15 residues. Germline CDR1 is MNHEY and CDR2 is SMNVEV (reference sequence). Trimming took 6 bases from V and 0 from J, leaving 9 bases between them. The CDR3 is CASSVTGSGANVLTF. CDR3 nucleotides: TGTGCCAGCAGCGTTACAGGCTCTGGGGCCAACGTCCTGACTTTC.

The rearrangement uses TRBV7-9 and TRBJ2-7; 11 bases align to TRBD2. Trimming took 5 bases from V and 3 from J; bases not matched to a gene: 6. Per the germline V gene, CDR1 is SEHNR and CDR2 is FQNEAQ (reference sequence). This CDR3 spans 15 amino acids. As DNA, the CDR3 is TGTGCCAGCAGCGCTAGCGGGAGGCCCCTCTACGAGCAGTACTTC. It is translated as CASSASGRPLYEQYF. Filled out from reference TRBV7-9 and TRBJ2-7, the complete variable domain reads DTGVSQNPRHKITKRGQNVTFRCDPISEHNRLYWYRQTLGQGPEFLTYFQNEAQLEKSRLLSDRFSAERPKGSFSTLEIQRTEQGDSAMYLCASSASGRPLYEQYFGPGTRLTVT.

The chain is built from TRBV18 and TRBJ1-5, with 10 nucleotides matching TRBD1. J was trimmed by 4 bases and V by 2 bases; bases with no gene match: 2. The CDR3 totals 15 residues. From germline, CDR1 is KGHSH and CDR2 LQKENI. Here the CDR3 reads CASSPGQGENQPQHF. DNA of the CDR3: TGTGCCAGCTCACCAGGACAGGGGGAAAATCAGCCCCAGCATTTT.

The CDR3 here is CASSARTGTYNEQFF. The CDR3 coding sequence is TGTGCCAGCAGTGCTAGGACAGGAACCTACAATGAGCAGTTCTTC. The chain recombines TRBV6-5 with TRBJ2-1; 7 bases agree with TRBD1. This CDR3 is 15 amino acids long. V lost 5 bases, J lost 2 bases, and 6 bases stayed unmatched. The germline gives CDR1 MNHEY, CDR2 SVGAGI.

The chain links TRBV6-5 to TRBJ1-2; perhaps TRBD1 as D (5 bases). V lost 1 base, J lost 5 bases, and 11 bases lay in between. Germline CDR1 is MNHEY and CDR2 is SVGAGI. CDR3 size: 14 residues. This CDR3 is CASSYLGRGYGYTF. CDR3 bases: TGTGCCAGCAGTTACTTAGGACGGGGGTATGGCTACACCTTC.

The CDR3 region is CASSVGSGGAHEQYF. CDR3 nucleotide sequence: TGTGCCAGCAGCGTAGGGAGCGGGGGGGCCCACGAGCAGTACTTC. V usage is TRBV9 and J usage is TRBJ2-7, with TRBD2 matching 10 bases. The ends lost 0 bases at V and 5 bases at J; junction bases unmatched: 5. CDR1 and CDR2 from the germline V gene are SGDLS and YYNGEE. This CDR3 is built from 15 residues.

The rearrangement joins TRBV25-1 to TRBJ2-7, with TRBD1 matching 9 bases. V shed 4 bases and J 3 bases; nucleotides not matched to a gene: 4. CDR1 MGHDK and CDR2 SYGVNS come from the germline V gene. The CDR3 loop spans 14 amino acids. As DNA, the CDR3 is TGTGCCAGCAGTGCCGGGACAGGGATCTACGAGCAGTACTTC. Protein product: CASSAGTGIYEQYF.

This chain connects TRBV5-4 to TRBJ2-1, with 7 bases fitting TRBD2. V shed 3 bases, J shed 9 bases, and the junction held 0 bases outside the gene matches. The germline gives CDR1 SGHNT, CDR2 YYREEE (reference sequence). CDR3 length equals 11 residues. The CDR3 nucleotides are TGTGCCAGCAGCTGGGGGGGTGAGCAGTTCTTC. This gives the protein CASSWGGEQFF.

V usage is TRBV5-1 and J usage is TRBJ1-1, with D tentatively TRBD1 (6 bases). Trimming cost V 2 bases and J 3 bases, with 11 bases left between them. Germline V lookup: CDR1 SGHRS, CDR2 YFSETQ. There are 14 residues in the CDR3. The CDR3 sequence: CASSLQGTDTEAFF. CDR3 DNA: TGCGCCAGCAGCTTACAGGGTACTGACACTGAAGCTTTCTTT.

This chain connects TRBV29-1 to TRBJ1-5; the match to TRBD1 covers 9 bases. Germline CDR1 reads SQVTM; CDR2 reads ANQGSEA. V gave up 6 bases and J gave up 3 bases; unmatched junction bases: 3. The CDR3 length is 13 residues. Here the CDR3 reads CSVRTGVNQPQHF. In DNA, the CDR3 is TGCAGCGTGAGGACAGGGGTCAATCAGCCCCAGCATTTT.

The gene calls are TRBV6-1 and TRBJ1-2; D gene ambiguous. This CDR3 contains 15 residues. Germline V gives CDR1 MNHNS, CDR2 SASEGT. V was shortened by 3 bases and J by 4 bases, with 15 bases between the two germline ends. The CDR3 sequence: CASSDLPGSRYGYTF. The CDR3 nucleotides are TGTGCCAGCAGTGATTTGCCGGGAAGTCGCTATGGCTACACCTTC.

The chain employs TRBV7-9 and TRBJ2-1; 10 bases align to TRBD2. Germline V CDR1 and CDR2: SEHNR, FQNEAQ (reference sequence). The CDR3 extends over 18 amino acids. V was pared by 1 base and J by 0 bases, with 6 bases of the junction left unmatched. CDR3 coding DNA: TGTGCCAGCAGCTTAGGACTAGCGGGTCCTAGCTCCTACAATGAGCAGTTCTTC. Its protein product is CASSLGLAGPSSYNEQFF.

The chain combines TRBV2 with TRBJ1-2; TRBD1 aligns across 7 bases. Germline V gene sequence: CDR1 SNHLY, CDR2 FYNNEI. This CDR3 is built from 13 residues. V shed 11 bases, J shed 4 bases, and the junction held 10 bases outside the gene matches. The DNA of the CDR3 is TGTGCCGGAAGGGCAGGGGGGATCTATGGCTACACCTTC. It encodes CAGRAGGIYGYTF. Complete variable domain (other parts from reference TRBV2 and TRBJ1-2): EPEVTQTPSHQVTQMGQEVILRCVPISNHLYFYWYRQILGQKVEFLVSFYNNEISEKSEIFDDQFSVERPDGSNFTLKIRSTKLEDSAMYFCAGRAGGIYGYTFGSGTRLTVV.

V and J are TRBV7-8 and TRBJ1-1; 9 bases agree with TRBD1. Germline assignment: CDR1 SGHVS and CDR2 FQNEAQ. The V gene end was trimmed by 0 bases and the J gene end by 4 bases; junction bases not matched to a gene: 6. The CDR3 sequence is 16 residues long. The CDR3 coding sequence is TGTGCCAGCAGCTTAGCATCCGGGACAGGGCGCACTGAAGCTTTCTTT. Its translation is CASSLASGTGRTEAFF.